Below are 26 T cell receptor beta chains sequenced from a single sample in a study of OX40 agonist ivuxolimab in advanced cancers. TCRdb keeps only in-frame clones here, not all; method: immunoSEQ multiplex PCR. The sample includes roughly 77,000 clones, around 83% seen only once; the top ten take less than 2.5%. Sequences were derived from CD4+ or CD8+ T cells sorted from blood, sampled in a trial of the OX40 agonist ivuxolimab. The receptors were gathered from an adult with an advanced solid tumor such as melanoma, head and neck, liver or kidney cancer.

The rearrangement joins TRBV2 to TRBJ1-2; 9 bases line up with TRBD1. This CDR3 has 15 amino acids. Germline V gives CDR1 SNHLY, CDR2 FYNNEI. The ends lost 6 bases at V and 7 bases at J; junction bases unmatched: 12. CDR3 sequence (DNA): TGTGCCAGCAGGCCGGACAGGGGCTCGCCCCGTGGCTACACCTTC. Translating it yields CASRPDRGSPRGYTF.

This clone was detected only once. This sequence joins TRBV5-1 and TRBJ2-7; D gene unclear. The V end lost 0 bases, the J end lost 4 bases, and 11 bases lay between the germline ends. The CDR3 covers 14 residues. Germline V lookup: CDR1 SGHRS, CDR2 YFSETQ. CDR3 bases: TGCGCCAGCAGCTTGGGACCGGGCCCTTACGAGCAGTACTTC. This codes for CASSLGPGPYEQYF.

The chain carries TRBV27 and TRBJ1-1; 9 nucleotides align to TRBD1. This CDR3 has 15 residues. V shed 2 bases, J shed 7 bases, and the junction held 8 bases outside the gene matches. Germline values: CDR1 MNHEY, CDR2 SMNVEV (reference sequence). The CDR3 loop is CASSLRPQGANEAFF. DNA of the CDR3: TGTGCCAGCAGTTTACGCCCACAGGGGGCGAATGAAGCTTTCTTT.

This clone was picked up one time. This chain uses TRBV5-1 with TRBJ2-4, with TRBD1 matching 8 bases. The V and J ends lost 4 bases and 7 bases, in that order; junction bases with no gene match: 10. The CDR3 runs to 15 residues. The germline V gene has CDR1 SGHRS and CDR2 YFSETQ. The CDR3: CASSTLGQGANIQYF. The DNA for the CDR3 is TGCGCCAGCAGCACGCTAGGACAGGGTGCGAACATTCAGTACTTC.

The rearrangement joins TRBV9 to TRBJ2-3; D may match TRBD1 or TRBD2 (5 bases each). Trimming left V 4 bases short and J 5 bases short, with 17 bases between. CDR1 is SGDLS, CDR2 YYNGEE, per germline. CDR3 length: 15 residues. CDR3 amino acids: CASSSADNGGDTQYF. The DNA of the CDR3 is TGTGCCAGCAGCTCCGCGGACAATGGGGGAGATACGCAGTATTTT.

The chain employs TRBV7-3 and TRBJ2-2, with D maybe TRBD2 (6 bases). Between the trimmed V and J ends, which lost 5 bases and 4 bases, there was a span of 17 bases. The CDR3 extends over 16 amino acids. Germline V gene data show CDR1 as SGHTA and CDR2 as FQGTGA. CDR3 nucleotides: TGTGCCAGCAGCCCTAATGGCGGGGTAGCCACCGGGGAGCTGTTTTTT. Protein: CASSPNGGVATGELFF.

The rearrangement joins TRBV6-6 to TRBJ1-6; TRBD1 agrees at 9 bases. Germline V gene lookup returns CDR1 MNHNY and CDR2 SVGAGI (reference sequence). V was pared by 0 bases and J by 9 bases, with 3 bases of the junction left unmatched. The CDR3 covers 15 residues. The CDR3, as DNA: TGTGCCAGCAGTTACTCCGGGACAGGGAGTTCACCCCTCCACTTT. The encoded protein is CASSYSGTGSSPLHF.

This clone appeared a few times. This chain links TRBV11-2 with TRBJ1-4; D is undetermined. The CDR3 sequence is 13 residues long. Trimming stripped 1 base from V and 11 bases from J, with 11 bases between. The V gene's germline CDR1 is SGHAT and CDR2 FQNNGV. CDR3 amino acids: CASSLAAGMKLFF. The CDR3 DNA sequence: TGTGCCAGCAGCTTAGCGGCCGGGATGAAACTGTTTTTT.

The gene calls are TRBV6-1 and TRBJ1-6; no clear D. V lost 10 bases and J 6 bases, leaving 13 bases between the germline ends. Germline V CDR1 and CDR2: MNHNS, SASEGT. CDR3 length: 13 residues. The CDR3 reads CATRDSINSPLHF. The CDR3 DNA is TGTGCCACCCGGGATAGCATTAATTCACCCCTCCACTTT.

The rearrangement joins TRBV7-2 to TRBJ1-1; D is ambiguous. The V end lost 1 base, the J end lost 11 bases, and 11 bases lay between the germline ends. Germline V gene sequence: CDR1 SGHTA, CDR2 FQGNSA. The CDR3 extends over 12 amino acids. CDR3: CASSLGEKVAFF. As DNA, the CDR3 is TGTGCCAGCAGCTTAGGTGAAAAAGTGGCTTTCTTT.

The chain joins TRBV19 to TRBJ2-4, with 8 nucleotides matching TRBD1. V dropped 4 bases and J dropped 10; count of bases not matched to a gene: 15. The germline CDR1 and CDR2 sequences are LNHDA and SQIVND (reference sequence). There are 16 residues in the CDR3. The CDR3 bases are TGTGCCAGTAGTACTAGTTCAACAGGGGGTTGGGGGATTCAGTACTTC. Protein sequence: CASSTSSTGGWGIQYF.

V is TRBV6-1 and J is TRBJ1-6; D ambiguous. CDR1 MNHNS and CDR2 SASEGT come from the germline V gene. Trimming left V 0 bases short and J 9 bases short, with 12 bases between. The CDR3 runs to 15 residues. The CDR3 DNA reads as TGTGCCAGCAGTGAAGCATGGCAGGACGGTTCACCCCTCCACTTT. This translates into CASSEAWQDGSPLHF.

This clone was detected once. The chain employs TRBV4-3 and TRBJ1-5; maybe TRBD1 (6 bases). This CDR3 is 13 amino acids long. Germline V CDR1 and CDR2: LGHNA, YSLEER. Trimming stripped 0 bases from V and 11 bases from J, with 11 bases between. DNA for the CDR3: TGCGCCAGCAGCCAAGAAGCGGGGGCGTCCCAGCATTTT. Encoded protein: CASSQEAGASQHF.

The rearrangement uses TRBV10-3 and TRBJ2-7; 15 bases are shared with TRBD2. Per germline, CDR1 ENHRY and CDR2 SYGVKD. The CDR3 loop spans 15 amino acids. Trimming took 5 bases from V and 6 from J; bases not matched to a gene: 5. The CDR3 sequence: CAISTGLAGGVEQYF. In nucleotides, the CDR3 is TGTGCCATCAGTACCGGACTAGCGGGGGGGGTCGAGCAGTACTTC.

V usage is TRBV5-3 and J usage is TRBJ2-5, with D possibly TRBD1 on 6 matching bases. TRBV5-3 is sorted into the ORF group, with uncertain function. This CDR3 contains 17 residues. V was clipped by 0 bases and J by 0 bases, with 15 bases between them. The CDR3 spells CARSLATGSPYQETQYF. CDR3 DNA: TGTGCCAGAAGCTTGGCAACAGGGAGCCCGTACCAAGAGACCCAGTACTTC.

The CDR3 coding sequence is TGCGCCAGCAGCCAAGGTTTAAGTGAAAAACTGTTTTTT. Residues: CASSQGLSEKLFF. The chain combines TRBV4-1 with TRBJ1-4; D remains ambiguous. The germline V gene encodes CDR1 MGHRA and CDR2 YSYEKL. The CDR3 covers 13 residues. Trimming stripped 1 base from V and 7 bases from J, with 7 bases between.

About this clone: The junction departs from germline at one end; a sequencing error may be responsible. The rearrangement joins TRBV7-7 to TRBJ2-5; 8 bases align to TRBD1. This CDR3 contains 18 residues. Germline CDR1 is SSHAT and CDR2 is FNYEAQ (reference sequence). In nucleotides, the CDR3 is TGTGCTAGCAGCTTAGCTCCAACCGGGACAGGAAGGGGAGAGACCCAGTACTTC. It is translated as CASSLAPTGTGRGETQYF.

A note on this clone: The junction departs from germline at one end; a sequencing error may be responsible. The genes are TRBV7-7 and TRBJ2-5, with 10 bases aligning to TRBD2. Germline CDR1 and CDR2: SSHAT and FNYEAQ (reference sequence). This CDR3 is built from 15 residues. CDR3 protein: CASSLAGGSQETQYF. The CDR3 DNA sequence: TGTGCTAGCAGCTTAGCGGGGGGATCCCAAGAGACCCAGTACTTC.

The chain combines TRBV29-1 with TRBJ2-7, with 8 bases that match TRBD1. The germline V gene encodes CDR1 SQVTM and CDR2 ANQGSEA. This CDR3 region has 14 residues. Trimming cost V 7 bases and J 5 bases; bases outside gene matches: 13. CDR3 bases: TGCAGCGCCAATAGTAGGACAGGGCTCGACGAGCAGTACTTC. Protein sequence: CSANSRTGLDEQYF.

This clone was recorded once. The rearrangement uses TRBV5-1 and TRBJ2-7, with 11 bases lining up with TRBD1. The trim removed 4 bases at V and 2 bases at J, leaving 2 bases unmatched. The CDR3 consists of 14 residues. The V gene's germline CDR1 is SGHRS and CDR2 YFSETQ. This CDR3 reads CASSPDRGPYEQYF. The CDR3 nucleotides are TGCGCCAGCAGCCCGGACAGGGGGCCCTACGAGCAGTACTTC. The full variable domain, rest sourced from reference TRBV5-1 and TRBJ2-7, is KAGVTQTPRYLIKTRGQQVTLSCSPISGHRSVSWYQQTPGQGLQFLFEYFSETQRNKGNFPGRFSGRQFSNSRSEMNVSTLELGDSALYLCASSPDRGPYEQYFGPGTRLTVT.

This clone appeared a few times. CDR3 nucleotide sequence: TGTGCCAGCAGCGTCAGGGTGAACACTGAAGCTTTCTTT. This gives the protein CASSVRVNTEAFF. The chain couples TRBV9 to TRBJ1-1; the D gene is possibly TRBD1 (5 bases). Germline V gives CDR1 SGDLS, CDR2 YYNGEE. The ends were cut back, 2 bases at V and 0 bases at J, with 5 bases in the middle. This CDR3 comprises 13 residues.

V gene TRBV30 combines with J gene TRBJ1-5; D is unclear. The V end lost 0 bases, the J end lost 4 bases, and 10 bases lay between the germline ends. Germline V gene data show CDR1 as GTSNPN and CDR2 as SVGIG (reference sequence). The CDR3 is made up of 14 amino acids. DNA for the CDR3: TGTGCCTGGAGTGTCGTCGAGGAGAATCAGCCCCAGCATTTT. The encoded protein is CAWSVVEENQPQHF.

V usage is TRBV5-8 and J usage is TRBJ2-5; 7 bases line up with TRBD2. CDR1 is SGHTS and CDR2 is YDEGEE in the germline V gene. This CDR3 is 14 amino acids long. The J segment lost 7 bases and the V segment lost 1 base, leaving 7 bases of the junction unmatched. CDR3 sequence (DNA): TGTGCCAGCAGCTTGCGTGGCGGGGGTGGGACCCAGTACTTC. It codes for CASSLRGGGGTQYF.

The V call is TRBV19, the J call TRBJ1-3; the match to TRBD1 covers 9 bases. This CDR3 spans 16 amino acids. Trimming at V came to 5 bases and at J to 2 bases, leaving 7 bases not matched to a gene. Germline assignment: CDR1 LNHDA and CDR2 SQIVND (reference sequence). The CDR3 reads CASSVQGQGPGNTIYF. As DNA, the CDR3 is TGTGCCAGTAGTGTCCAGGGACAGGGCCCTGGAAACACCATATATTTT.

This chain uses TRBV25-1 with TRBJ1-6; D ambiguous. Trimming stripped 9 bases from V and 3 bases from J, with 9 bases between. The CDR3 consists of 13 residues. The V gene's germline CDR1 is MGHDK and CDR2 SYGVNS. This CDR3 reads CASSTLYNSPLHF. The CDR3 region has the DNA TGTGCCAGTAGTACGCTCTATAATTCACCCCTCCACTTT.

The chain links TRBV2 to TRBJ2-1; D tentatively reads TRBD1 or TRBD2 (5 bases each). Trimming took off 6 bases at V and 1 base at J, with 16 bases between the two ends. This CDR3 comprises 16 residues. Germline V gene sequence: CDR1 SNHLY, CDR2 FYNNEI. CDR3 sequence reads: CASRDSDKTSYNEQFF. The CDR3 bases are TGTGCCAGCAGGGACTCGGACAAGACATCCTACAATGAGCAGTTCTTC.